A selection of T cell receptor beta chains follows, all from one sample in a study of T cells in Graves' hyperthyroidism and ophthalmopathy. MiXCR, applied by TCRdb to the multiplex PCR reads, yields one record per CDR3 protein. The data contain approximately 710,000 distinct CDR3 sequences, roughly 17% of them singletons. The sequenced sample was blood. These receptors all stem from a man aged 45-65 years with Graves' hyperthyroidism. Both conserved end residues are part of each CDR3. The order of the fields is clone size, V gene, J gene, CDR3 protein. For some rows the clone size is stated as once, few or many, or as a class when expanded; others skip it.

>NA|TRBV29-1|TRBJ1-5
CSVDLGSGGQPQHF
>few|TRBV5-1|TRBJ2-3
CASHLRDGGVTDTQYF
>few|TRBV10-3|TRBJ1-6
CAISWTGPNSPLHF
>few|TRBV11-2|TRBJ2-1
CASRGERVSYNGQFF
>NA|TRBV7-2|TRBJ2-1
CASSPMEGSYNEQFF
>NA|TRBV6-1|TRBJ1-2
CASSTTGDGYYGYTF
>many|TRBV7-9|TRBJ2-7
CASSLASGLAADEQYF
>many|TRBV18|TRBJ2-1
CASRTTDYNEQFF
>many|TRBV28|TRBJ2-7
CASSSRTPGQGYEQYF
>NA|TRBV7-7|TRBJ2-1
CASSLGPSEYNEQFF
>many|TRBV5-1|TRBJ1-1
CASSVLDGAGAEAFF
>few|TRBV20-1|TRBJ2-5
CSARDSAGRETQYF
>NA|TRBV6-1|TRBJ2-5
CASSEGTQYF
>many|TRBV12-3/TRBV12-4|TRBJ2-5
CASSNSPRPGPQETQYF
>many|TRBV12-3/TRBV12-4|TRBJ2-3
CASRLAGVTDTQYF
>NA|TRBV4-1|TRBJ1-6
CASSQDGDRGNSPLHF
>few|TRBV5-1|TRBJ1-2
CASDYGQGSGYTF
>NA|TRBV5-5|TRBJ2-2
CASSFTWGAGELFF
>NA|TRBV30|TRBJ2-5
CAWSPGTSGSETQYF
>many|TRBV12-3/TRBV12-4|TRBJ2-2
CASSETGTANTGELFF
>few|TRBV3-1|TRBJ2-5
CASSQELGTSGSARETQYF
>NA|TRBV5-4|TRBJ2-7
CASSDRRDGLEQYF
>NA|TRBV30|TRBJ2-5
CAWSVSGGKETQYF
>few|TRBV5-1|TRBJ2-7
CASSFNRPTLSYEQYF
>many|TRBV6-5|TRBJ2-7
CASSYGQGVGEQYF
>NA|TRBV18|TRBJ1-5
CASSPELFNSNQPQHF
>NA|TRBV12-3/TRBV12-4|TRBJ2-6
CAIMGRGRRDSSGANVLTF
>few|TRBV27|TRBJ2-7
CASSLRRHETYEQYF
>few|TRBV29-1|TRBJ1-6
CSVRRDEGQGSPLHF
>many|TRBV19|TRBJ1-1
CASSPMPGAEAFF
>few|TRBV6-2/TRBV6-3|TRBJ2-1
CASRPLAVYNEQFF
>many|TRBV10-3|TRBJ2-7
CAISAASSGLYEQYF
>NA|TRBV24-1|TRBJ1-3
CATSDPYAGLLYF
>many|TRBV7-3|TRBJ2-3
CASSLKRLDTQYF
>few|TRBV12-3/TRBV12-4|TRBJ2-7
CASTPGGLPRNEQYF
>many|TRBV11-2|TRBJ1-1
CASSPKNTEAFF
>NA|TRBV9|TRBJ1-1
CASSEGKGVLGNTEAFF
>many|TRBV2|TRBJ1-1
CASSERRAGSWTEAFF
>many|TRBV7-9|TRBJ2-1
CASSLVARARSYNEQFF
>many|TRBV11-2|TRBJ2-7
CASSLPSRGNLYEQYF
>NA|TRBV20-1|TRBJ2-1
CSALPSSGQSYNEQFF
>NA|TRBV5-1|TRBJ2-7
CASSLTAGLDEQYF
>many|TRBV2|TRBJ1-1
CASSDSWGDTEAFF
>NA|TRBV6-2/TRBV6-3|TRBJ1-1
CASSYSAGFLTFF
>many|TRBV10-3|TRBJ1-2
CAISESRDRGNYGYTF
>many|TRBV28|TRBJ1-2
CASKPTGLGGYTF
>few|TRBV5-1|TRBJ2-6
CASSPQGAGGANVLTF
>many|TRBV6-6|TRBJ2-5
CASSYSDRRETQYF
>NA|TRBV3-1|TRBJ1-5
CASSQRDRRGPQHF
>few|TRBV14|TRBJ2-1
CASSLLSGTYSNEQFF
>many|TRBV2|TRBJ2-1
CATSDLAGGPPLTYNEQFF
>NA|TRBV20-1|TRBJ1-2
CSATPPGLLGYTF
>many|TRBV7-6|TRBJ1-4
CASSGGDSWEKLFF
>many|TRBV7-6|TRBJ2-7
CASSLRSGQAYEQYF
>NA|TRBV2|TRBJ2-6
CASRTSGRSGVGANVLTF
>few|TRBV29-1|TRBJ1-2
CSVGTGRYGYTF
>NA|TRBV6-6|TRBJ2-2
CASSYVTGDLFF
>NA|TRBV7-3|TRBJ2-7
CASRVDRGSSYEQYF
>NA|TRBV7-9|TRBJ2-3
CASSLVGADTDTQYF
>NA|TRBV20-1|TRBJ2-7
CSARSSLVRGRFSYEQYF